The 21 T cell receptor beta chains given below trace back to one sample, sequenced in a study of T cell repertoires in cytomegalovirus infection. MiXCR, run by TCRdb on the reads, gives a single entry per CDR3 protein. The sample has 560,000 or so distinct CDR3 sequences, approximately 15% seen once. The sample was CD8+ T cells from PBMCs. The receptors were sampled from a human donor in good health (CMV status not recorded). Some clones in this sample may be carry-over from other donors' samples.

This chain links TRBV15 with TRBJ2-1; D unclear. Trimming pared 0 bases from V and 7 bases from J, leaving 13 bases between. Germline CDR1 LNHNV, CDR2 YYDKDF (reference sequence). The CDR3 has 15 amino acids. CDR3 sequence: CATSRDWAAKNEQFF. In DNA form, the CDR3 reads TGTGCCACCAGCAGAGATTGGGCAGCAAAGAATGAGCAGTTCTTC.

This chain connects TRBV28 to TRBJ1-2; 10 bases are shared with TRBD1. The CDR3 contains 14 residues. The germline V gene encodes CDR1 MDHEN and CDR2 SYDVKM. With V trimmed by 7 bases and J by 4 bases, 6 bases remained unmatched. In nucleotides, the CDR3 is TGTGCCAGCACCCCCCGGGACAGGGGCTATGGCTACACCTTC. Translating gives CASTPRDRGYGYTF.

This clonotype has at least ten counts. V usage is TRBV7-9 and J usage is TRBJ2-5, with a weak D call TRBD2 (5 bases). The CDR3 runs 12 residues. Germline V gives CDR1 SEHNR, CDR2 FQNEAQ (reference sequence). CDR3 region: CASWRVGETQYF. The DNA of the CDR3 is TGTGCAAGCTGGCGGGTAGGAGAGACCCAGTACTTC.

Only a few counts were recorded for this clonotype. The chain is built from TRBV27 and TRBJ2-1; D uncertain. CDR3 length: 12 residues. Germline CDR1 is MNHEY and CDR2 is SMNVEV (reference sequence). The V gene lost 6 bases and the J gene lost 6 bases, with 9 bases spanning the gap. The CDR3 DNA is TGTGCCAGCAGCCGCCAGCGCAATGAGCAGTTCTTC. Translating gives CASSRQRNEQFF.

The CDR3 bases are TGCAGTGCTTCCCGGACTCGGGCTTTTAATGAAAAACTGTTTTTT. Its protein product is CSASRTRAFNEKLFF. V usage is TRBV20-1 and J usage is TRBJ1-4; D gene uncertain. The CDR3 consists of 15 residues. V dropped 5 bases and J dropped 4 bases, with 17 bases sitting between them. Germline V gene lookup returns CDR1 DFQATT and CDR2 SNEGSKA (reference sequence).

The table lists this clonotype with a few counts. The rearrangement joins TRBV19 to TRBJ2-3; maybe TRBD1 (6 bases). The CDR3 is 18 residues long. Per the germline V gene, CDR1 is LNHDA and CDR2 is SQIVND (reference sequence). V was pared by 2 bases and J by 0 bases, with 18 bases between. CDR3 loop: CASSIPRQVLSSTDTQYF. The DNA for the CDR3 is TGTGCCAGTAGTATACCGAGACAGGTTCTCTCTAGCACAGATACGCAGTATTTT.

This clonotype was found a few times. V and J are TRBV19 and TRBJ1-5, with unresolved D. Germline assignment: CDR1 LNHDA and CDR2 SQIVND (reference sequence). The CDR3 is made up of 14 amino acids. V was clipped by 3 bases and J by 2 bases, with 8 bases between them. For the CDR3, the DNA is TGTGCCAGTAGTATGCGAAGTCGCAATCAGCCCCAGCATTTT. Translation gives CASSMRSRNQPQHF.

The sample holds many counts of this clonotype. The chain carries TRBV6-1 and TRBJ1-1; possible D gene TRBD1, 5 bases. CDR3 length: 15 amino acids. Germline V lookup: CDR1 MNHNS, CDR2 SASEGT. Between the trimmed V and J ends, which lost 0 bases and 5 bases, there was a span of 13 bases. CDR3 bases: TGTGCCAGCAGTGAAGCGCGGGGGATGGGGACTGAAGCTTTCTTT. Protein product: CASSEARGMGTEAFF.

This clonotype was picked up a small number of times. The chain employs TRBV27 and TRBJ2-5; D possibly uses TRBD1 or TRBD2 (5 bases each). In germline, CDR1 is MNHEY, CDR2 SMNVEV (reference sequence). The CDR3 sequence is 14 residues long. Trimming left V 3 bases short and J 3 bases short, with 11 bases between. This CDR3 reads CASSFVRDEETQYF. Written as DNA, the CDR3 is TGTGCCAGCAGTTTCGTTCGGGACGAAGAGACCCAGTACTTC.

Concerning this clonotype: At one end, the junction sequence differs from germline, possibly due to a read error. V usage is TRBV12-3 or TRBV12-4 and J usage is TRBJ2-7, with a tentative D call TRBD2 (6 bases). CDR3 size: 18 residues. The CDR3, as DNA: TGTGCCAGCAGAACCTCCGGGGGTGGGCAGGGCGACTCCTACGTGCAGTACTTC. This sequence encodes CASRTSGGGQGDSYVQYF.

The rearrangement joins TRBV9 to TRBJ2-5, with D tentatively TRBD2 (5 bases). V lost 3 bases to trimming and J lost 3 bases, with 15 bases between them. The CDR3 contains 15 residues. Germline lookup yields CDR1 SGDLS and CDR2 YYNGEE. DNA of the CDR3: TGTGCCAGCAGCGGATCGCGGCGGGCCGAAGAGACCCAGTACTTC. Translated, it gives CASSGSRRAEETQYF.

At least ten counts were recorded for this clonotype. This chain joins TRBV12-3 or TRBV12-4 and TRBJ2-1; TRBD2 matches 7 bases. V shed 7 bases and J 10 bases; nucleotides not matched to a gene: 7. The CDR3 is made up of 12 amino acids. The CDR3 DNA is TGTGCCAGCATCAACATCGGGGGGGAGCAGTTCTTC. The encoded protein is CASINIGGEQFF.

The rearrangement uses TRBV7-9 and TRBJ1-1; D is possibly TRBD1 (5 bases). Trimming cost V 8 bases and J 5 bases, with 21 bases left between them. CDR3 length: 15 amino acids. CDR1 and CDR2 (germline): SEHNR, FQNEAQ (reference sequence). CDR3 in DNA: TGTGCCAGCTCCCCTAGTTCGATCGGGGCTACTGAAGCTTTCTTT. This sequence encodes CASSPSSIGATEAFF. Full variable domain (outside the CDR3, taken from reference TRBV7-9 and TRBJ1-1): DTGVSQNPRHKITKRGQNVTFRCDPISEHNRLYWYRQTLGQGPEFLTYFQNEAQLEKSRLLSDRFSAERPKGSFSTLEIQRTEQGDSAMYLCASSPSSIGATEAFFGQGTRLTVV.

This clonotype was counted ten times or more. The chain joins TRBV27 to TRBJ2-1, with unresolved D. Germline-derived CDR1 and CDR2 are MNHEY and SMNVEV (reference sequence). The germline V and J ends were trimmed by 3 bases and 8 bases, with 8 bases remaining between them. CDR3 length: 12 residues. As DNA, the CDR3 is TGTGCCAGCAGTTTCATACGTGATGAGCAGTTCTTC. Amino acid sequence: CASSFIRDEQFF.

This clonotype was recorded at least ten times. V usage is TRBV7-9 and J usage is TRBJ2-3; TRBD2 is a possible D gene (5 bases). V lost 8 bases and J lost 5, with 20 bases in between. The CDR3 is 15 amino acids. Germline lookup yields CDR1 SEHNR and CDR2 FQNEAQ (reference sequence). CDR3 bases: TGTGCCAGCCCTCCCCCCCGGGGAGAGGGAGATACGCAGTATTTT. This codes for CASPPPRGEGDTQYF.

This clonotype was recorded at least ten times. The chain combines TRBV28 with TRBJ2-7; 7 positions agree with TRBD1. J gave up 5 bases and V 4 bases, and 14 bases lay outside the gene matches. The V gene's germline CDR1 is MDHEN and CDR2 SYDVKM. The CDR3 spans 16 residues. This chain's CDR3 is CASSYTGTALSHEQYF. The DNA of the CDR3 is TGTGCCAGCAGTTACACCGGGACAGCCCTCAGCCACGAGCAGTACTTC.

V gene TRBV5-1 combines with J gene TRBJ2-5; a possible D gene is TRBD2 (6 bases). This CDR3 has 15 amino acids. CDR1 is SGHRS, CDR2 YFSETQ, per germline. V was cut by 4 bases and J by 2 bases, with 15 bases left in between. The chain's CDR3 is CASSPEGTPQETQYF. As DNA, the CDR3 is TGCGCCAGCAGCCCGGAGGGGACTCCACAAGAGACCCAGTACTTC.

This chain joins TRBV29-1 and TRBJ2-7, with D maybe TRBD1 (5 bases). CDR1 and CDR2 from the germline V gene are SQVTM and ANQGSEA. Trimming took 1 base from V and 2 from J, leaving 15 bases between them. The CDR3 has 15 amino acids. CDR3 region: CSVEALQEKTYEQYF. In DNA, the CDR3 is TGCAGCGTTGAAGCCCTACAGGAAAAAACCTACGAGCAGTACTTC.

Ten or more counts support this clonotype. This sequence joins TRBV7-8 and TRBJ2-7; 10 nucleotides line up with TRBD1. Germline V gene data show CDR1 as SGHVS and CDR2 as FQNEAQ. The CDR3 runs to 12 residues. V lost 10 bases, J lost 4 bases, and 4 bases stayed unmatched. The CDR3 protein is CATRDRGYEQYF. CDR3 DNA: TGTGCCACCCGGGACAGGGGATACGAGCAGTACTTC.

This clonotype has a count of ten or more. The rearrangement links TRBV7-9 to TRBJ2-7, with TRBD1 matching over 11 bases. The CDR3 length is 14 residues. Germline V CDR1 and CDR2: SEHNR, FQNEAQ (reference sequence). V lost 5 bases, J lost 6 bases, and 6 bases stayed unmatched. The CDR3 region has the DNA TGTGCCAGCAGCGACCGGGACAGGGGGTCCGAGCAGTACTTC. This encodes CASSDRDRGSEQYF.

This clonotype was counted many times. The chain combines TRBV6-1 with TRBJ2-5; D unclear. Trimming stripped 3 bases from V and 4 bases from J, with 12 bases between. CDR1 is MNHNS and CDR2 is SASEGT in the germline V gene. The CDR3 consists of 14 residues. The CDR3, as DNA: TGTGCCAGCAGTGAGACCAGGCTCCGAGAGACCCAGTACTTC. Its protein is CASSETRLRETQYF.